This is a list of T cell receptor beta chains from one sample in a study of monozygotic twins with inflammatory bowel disease. TCRdb re-called the 5' RACE reads; every CDR3 protein appears as one record, without DNA. This sample contains nearly 45,000 distinct CDR3 sequences. The sample taken for sequencing was blood. These receptors all stem from a human donor with ulcerative colitis or Crohn's disease, or a healthy co-twin of an affected twin (not recorded which). Both conserved end residues are part of each CDR3. For some rows the clone size is stated as once, few or many, or as a class when expanded; others skip it.

j_gene: TRBJ2-1
abundance: -
v_gene: TRBV12-3/TRBV12-4
CDR3aa: CASRYRTDIYNEQFF

j_gene: TRBJ2-2
abundance: -
v_gene: TRBV20-1
CDR3aa: CSARQPGVNTGELFF

j_gene: TRBJ2-7
abundance: -
v_gene: TRBV5-1
CDR3aa: CASSLGGQSYEQYF

j_gene: TRBJ1-6
abundance: -
v_gene: TRBV6-5
CDR3aa: CASSYSRVNSPLHF

j_gene: TRBJ1-1
abundance: -
v_gene: TRBV5-1
CDR3aa: CASSFKSGTGVLNTEAFF

j_gene: TRBJ2-2
abundance: -
v_gene: TRBV20-1
CDR3aa: CSARVRGQGTGELFF

j_gene: TRBJ2-7
abundance: -
v_gene: TRBV20-1
CDR3aa: CSASIDSHEQYF

j_gene: TRBJ1-1
abundance: -
v_gene: TRBV5-1
CDR3aa: CASSLGQGAETEAFF

j_gene: TRBJ1-3
abundance: -
v_gene: TRBV9
CDR3aa: CASSVADSISGNTIYF

j_gene: TRBJ2-3
abundance: -
v_gene: TRBV7-3
CDR3aa: CASRDGRGTDTQYF

j_gene: TRBJ1-3
abundance: medium-sized
v_gene: TRBV28
CDR3aa: CASSSTRTGKTPGNTIYF

j_gene: TRBJ2-1
abundance: -
v_gene: TRBV28
CDR3aa: CASSADLRGDEQFF

j_gene: TRBJ2-3
abundance: -
v_gene: TRBV11-2
CDR3aa: CASSLFLAGADTQYF

j_gene: TRBJ2-3
abundance: medium-sized
v_gene: TRBV5-1
CDR3aa: CASSPRGDTQYF

j_gene: TRBJ1-6
abundance: -
v_gene: TRBV20-1
CDR3aa: CSASEGSYNSPLHF

j_gene: TRBJ2-1
abundance: -
v_gene: TRBV5-1
CDR3aa: CASSAGTSLRGEQFF

j_gene: TRBJ1-2
abundance: -
v_gene: TRBV5-6
CDR3aa: CASSSWWGADGYTF

j_gene: TRBJ1-4
abundance: -
v_gene: TRBV28
CDR3aa: CASSFFRGTNEKLFF

j_gene: TRBJ2-6
abundance: -
v_gene: TRBV6-2/TRBV6-3
CDR3aa: CASSRSGANVLTF

j_gene: TRBJ1-5
abundance: -
v_gene: TRBV12-3/TRBV12-4
CDR3aa: CASRDDREGQPQHF

j_gene: TRBJ2-5
abundance: -
v_gene: TRBV20-1
CDR3aa: CSARLARGQETQYF

j_gene: TRBJ2-1
abundance: -
v_gene: TRBV15
CDR3aa: CATSRDSGYEQFF

j_gene: TRBJ2-5
abundance: -
v_gene: TRBV5-1
CDR3aa: CASSLLGRVETQYF

j_gene: TRBJ1-1
abundance: -
v_gene: TRBV28
CDR3aa: CASSQVAGKAFF

j_gene: TRBJ2-3
abundance: -
v_gene: TRBV28
CDR3aa: CASSLASGVGDTQYF

j_gene: TRBJ2-5
abundance: -
v_gene: TRBV20-1
CDR3aa: CRGSSGGRRNQETQYF

j_gene: TRBJ1-3
abundance: -
v_gene: TRBV7-9
CDR3aa: CASSPVGGTSSGNTIYF

j_gene: TRBJ2-1
abundance: -
v_gene: TRBV14
CDR3aa: CATRRYGEGNEQFF

j_gene: TRBJ2-7
abundance: -
v_gene: TRBV7-6
CDR3aa: CASSLGGQGQDEQYF

j_gene: TRBJ1-1
abundance: -
v_gene: TRBV5-6
CDR3aa: CASSFRAHNTEAFF

j_gene: TRBJ2-3
abundance: -
v_gene: TRBV4-1
CDR3aa: CASSQDSRRGDPPLAQYF

j_gene: TRBJ2-3
abundance: -
v_gene: TRBV4-2
CDR3aa: CASSQNLLVGTDTQYF

j_gene: TRBJ1-2
abundance: -
v_gene: TRBV7-2
CDR3aa: CASSPGQGGYGYTF

j_gene: TRBJ2-3
abundance: -
v_gene: TRBV7-6
CDR3aa: CASSLNPSGIHSTDTQYF

j_gene: TRBJ1-1
abundance: -
v_gene: TRBV5-6
CDR3aa: CASSSHRRMNTEAFF

j_gene: TRBJ2-1
abundance: -
v_gene: TRBV9
CDR3aa: CASSPHKRARANNEQFF

j_gene: TRBJ1-1
abundance: -
v_gene: TRBV5-1
CDR3aa: CASSYGTDTEAFF

j_gene: TRBJ2-3
abundance: -
v_gene: TRBV28
CDR3aa: CASSFKPGPSTDTQYF

j_gene: TRBJ1-2
abundance: -
v_gene: TRBV7-2
CDR3aa: CASSQDGGYTF

j_gene: TRBJ1-5
abundance: -
v_gene: TRBV14
CDR3aa: CASSQDNQPQHF

j_gene: TRBJ2-3
abundance: -
v_gene: TRBV3-1
CDR3aa: CASSRTSADTQYF